One sample yielded the 20 T cell receptor beta chains listed below, sequenced in a study of cytomegalovirus exposure and HLA in healthy donors. The PCR contained 60 Vbeta and 13 Jbeta primers. The repertoire was sequenced with immunoSEQ multiplex PCR; TCRdb's copy has only in-frame clones and lacks some. This repertoire shows under 300,000 clones, 84% found once; its top ten account for about 2%. Sequencing was performed on PBMCs. The source is a woman aged 40 to 50 in good health and CMV-seropositive.

This chain connects TRBV9 to TRBJ2-2, with 13 bases fitting TRBD2. Unmatched junction bases numbered 2, after V lost 3 bases and J lost 3 bases. The CDR3 consists of 16 residues. CDR1 is SGDLS, CDR2 YYNGEE, per germline. CDR3: CASSAGLAGDTGELFF. CDR3 DNA: TGTGCCAGCAGCGCCGGACTAGCGGGAGACACCGGGGAGCTGTTTTTT.

This sequence joins TRBV6-5 and TRBJ2-4, with 7 bases matching TRBD1. V lost 3 bases, J lost 9 bases, and 14 bases stayed unmatched. This CDR3 is 16 amino acids long. Looked up from germline, CDR1 is MNHEY and CDR2 is SVGAGI. This CDR3 reads CASSYRTGSSGTIQYF. The CDR3 DNA is TGTGCCAGCAGTTATCGGACAGGTAGTTCGGGTACCATTCAGTACTTC.

V usage is TRBV29-1 and J usage is TRBJ2-7; D is perhaps TRBD1 (6 bases). Trimming took 1 base from V and 3 from J, leaving 10 bases between them. Germline assignment: CDR1 SQVTM and CDR2 ANQGSEA. This CDR3 contains 13 residues. The CDR3: CSVEVTRGYEQYF. DNA for the CDR3: TGCAGCGTTGAAGTAACCAGGGGCTACGAGCAGTACTTC.

This clone has just one count. The rearrangement joins TRBV19 to TRBJ1-1; D unclear. V was clipped by 2 bases and J by 2 bases, with 12 bases between them. The germline CDR1 and CDR2 sequences are LNHDA and SQIVND (reference sequence). This CDR3 comprises 15 residues. The CDR3 coding sequence is TGTGCCAGTAGTATAATTCACAGAGCCAACACTGAAGCTTTCTTT. Protein product: CASSIIHRANTEAFF. The complete variable domain, with remaining parts taken from reference TRBV19 and TRBJ1-1, reads DGGITQSPKYLFRKEGQNVTLSCEQNLNHDAMYWYRQDPGQGLRLIYYSQIVNDFQKGDIAEGYSVSREKKESFPLTVTSAQKNPTAFYLCASSIIHRANTEAFFGQGTRLTVV.

The rearrangement joins TRBV19 to TRBJ2-3; possible D gene TRBD2, 5 bases. Germline V gene data show CDR1 as LNHDA and CDR2 as SQIVND (reference sequence). CDR3 size: 13 residues. The germline V and J ends were trimmed by 4 bases and 7 bases, with 12 bases remaining between them. CDR3: CASSTHYGNTQYF. The CDR3 coding sequence is TGTGCCAGTAGTACTCACTACGGGAATACGCAGTATTTT.

This clone was seen more than once but under ten times. The gene calls are TRBV28 and TRBJ2-5; 7 bases agree with TRBD1. CDR1 MDHEN and CDR2 SYDVKM come from the germline V gene. This CDR3 has 15 amino acids. The V segment lost 8 bases and the J segment 0 bases; nucleotides outside the gene matches: 9. In nucleotides, the CDR3 is TGTGCCAGCGACCGGACAGGCAGAAACCAAGAGACCCAGTACTTC. Protein: CASDRTGRNQETQYF.

This chain uses TRBV10-3 with TRBJ2-3; 8 positions agree with TRBD2. The junction had 3 bases not matched to a gene; V was cut back by 2 bases and J by 5 bases. CDR1 and CDR2 from the germline V gene are ENHRY and SYGVKD. CDR3 length: 14 residues. The CDR3 nucleotides read TGTGCCATCAGTGAGCGGGAGGGGCAAGATACGCAGTATTTT. Protein sequence: CAISEREGQDTQYF.

The chain is built from TRBV7-6 and TRBJ2-7; 8 positions match TRBD2. The CDR3 extends over 18 amino acids. CDR1 is SGHVS and CDR2 is FNYEAQ in the germline V gene. With V trimmed by 3 bases and J by 1 base, 14 bases remained unmatched. The DNA for the CDR3 is TGTGCCAGCAGCTTTATGGCCGGGACTAGAGAAGGGTCCTACGAGCAGTACTTC. Translation: CASSFMAGTREGSYEQYF.

This chain connects TRBV7-2 to TRBJ2-3; D is undetermined. CDR1 is SGHTA and CDR2 is FQGNSA in the germline V gene. With 1 base removed from V and 7 bases from J, the gap between germline ends came to 6 bases. CDR3 length: 12 residues. CDR3 loop: CASSLDLNTQYF. CDR3 nucleotides: TGTGCCAGCAGCTTAGATCTTAATACGCAGTATTTT.

The chain uses TRBV18 and TRBJ1-5; weak D call: TRBD1 (5 bases). CDR3 length equals 15 residues. Trimming left V 3 bases short and J 4 bases short, with 13 bases between. The germline CDR1 and CDR2 sequences are KGHSH and LQKENI. DNA for the CDR3: TGTGCCAGCTCACCCCCGGACGGGGGGAATCAGCCCCAGCATTTT. Its translation: CASSPPDGGNQPQHF.

With regard to this clone: The same CDR3 also results from other DNA sequences found in this sample. The chain combines TRBV7-8 with TRBJ1-4; D remains ambiguous. Per germline, CDR1 SGHVS and CDR2 FQNEAQ. This CDR3 has 14 residues. Between the trimmed V and J ends, which lost 1 base and 0 bases, there was a span of 3 bases. For the CDR3, the DNA is TGTGCCAGCAGCTTAGGCGCAACTAATGAAAAACTGTTTTTT. This gives the protein CASSLGATNEKLFF.

V and J are TRBV19 and TRBJ2-3; 7 bases line up with TRBD1. Germline trimming cut 6 bases from V and 0 bases from J; bases unmatched to any gene: 3. This CDR3 spans 14 amino acids. Germline CDR1 and CDR2: LNHDA and SQIVND (reference sequence). CDR3 sequence reads: CASRQTGSTDTQYF. DNA for the CDR3: TGTGCCAGTAGACAGACAGGGAGCACAGATACGCAGTATTTT.

This clone was recorded at least ten times. The rearrangement uses TRBV5-6 and TRBJ1-2; 12 bases match TRBD1. The germline V gene has CDR1 SGHDT and CDR2 YYEEEE. The CDR3 runs 17 residues. J gave up 7 bases and V 4 bases, and 14 bases lay outside the gene matches. DNA for the CDR3: TGTGCCAGCAGCCTTGAGGTTCTGGGACAGGGGGCGCGTGGCTACACCTTC. Encoded protein: CASSLEVLGQGARGYTF. Together with reference TRBV5-6 and TRBJ1-2, the CDR3 gives the full variable domain: DAGVTQSPTHLIKTRGQQVTLRCSPKSGHDTVSWYQQALGQGPQFIFQYYEEEERQRGNFPDRFSGHQFPNYSSELNVNALLLGDSALYLCASSLEVLGQGARGYTFGSGTRLTVV.

The chain has TRBV28 and TRBJ1-5; 7 bases are a match to TRBD1. The CDR3 totals 16 residues. The germline V gene has CDR1 MDHEN and CDR2 SYDVKM. The V segment lost 6 bases and the J segment 2 bases; nucleotides outside the gene matches: 10. The CDR3 spells CASSSAGRGGNQPQHF. The DNA of the CDR3 is TGTGCCAGCAGCTCCGCCGGCAGGGGGGGCAATCAGCCCCAGCATTTT.

This clone has only a few counts. J is TRBJ2-2 and V is TRBV2, with TRBD2 matching over 8 bases. The CDR3 is 13 residues long. The V gene's germline CDR1 is SNHLY and CDR2 FYNNEI. J lost 6 bases, V lost 8 bases, and 5 bases had no gene match. CDR3 in amino acids: CASERELPGELFF. The CDR3 region has the DNA TGTGCCAGCGAGCGGGAGTTGCCCGGGGAGCTGTTTTTT.

V and J are TRBV20-1 and TRBJ2-1; D call uncertain. Per the germline V gene, CDR1 is DFQATT and CDR2 is SNEGSKA (reference sequence). The CDR3 is made up of 11 amino acids. Trimming shortened V by 6 bases and J by 8 bases, and 11 bases separated the two germline ends. CDR3 sequence reads: CSAPVEYEQFF. CDR3 DNA: TGCAGTGCCCCAGTGGAGTATGAGCAGTTCTTC.

This clone was seen a single time. The genes are TRBV4-3 and TRBJ2-7; TRBD2 agrees at 10 bases. This CDR3 has 15 residues. V lost 0 bases and J lost 2; bases outside the gene matches: 1. In germline, CDR1 is LGHNA, CDR2 YSLEER. DNA of the CDR3: TGCGCCAGCAGCCAAGATAGCGGGGGGACCTACGAGCAGTACTTC. It codes for CASSQDSGGTYEQYF.

As concerns this clone: Other DNA sequences in the sample encode the same CDR3. The chain combines TRBV6-5 with TRBJ2-7, with D unresolved. This CDR3 has 15 residues. Germline lookup yields CDR1 MNHEY and CDR2 SVGAGI. Trimming cost V 6 bases and J 2 bases, with 17 bases left between them. CDR3 in amino acids: CASSRFFEKTYEQYF. The CDR3 region has the DNA TGTGCCAGCAGCCGATTCTTCGAGAAGACCTACGAGCAGTACTTC.

V and J are TRBV9 and TRBJ2-3; D is uncertain. The germline V and J ends were trimmed by 4 bases and 0 bases, with 3 bases remaining between them. There are 12 residues in the CDR3. Per germline, CDR1 SGDLS and CDR2 YYNGEE. For the CDR3, the DNA is TGTGCCAGCAGCCCAAGCACAGATACGCAGTATTTT. Amino acid sequence: CASSPSTDTQYF.

The gene calls are TRBV5-8 and TRBJ2-2; 10 positions match TRBD2. J gave up 7 bases and V 1 base, and 7 bases lay outside the gene matches. Germline assignment: CDR1 SGHTS and CDR2 YDEGEE. The CDR3 consists of 16 residues. This chain's CDR3 is CASSLRLAGVLGELFF. CDR3 bases: TGTGCCAGCAGCTTGAGGCTAGCGGGAGTTCTCGGGGAGCTGTTTTTT.